The T cell receptor (beta chain) described here comes from a study of cytomegalovirus exposure and HLA in healthy donors (dated by TCRdb to 2016 to 2017). Some background on the complete study: An earlier analysis of 587 of the donors reported around 280 Gb of sequence data and 90 million to 120 million unique TCR beta sequences obtained from around 180 million T cells. Roughly 310 gigabases of sequencing data and approximately 85 million unique TCR sequences were included in an early release covering roughly 700 HLA-typed donors. Of the roughly 400 genotyped donors, 75% to 85% were placed in the genetic ancestry cluster associated with self-reported Caucasian donors. The aim of the study was to test whether cataloging public T cell receptors could identify signatures of past pathogen exposure. The study used immunosequencing to profile the T cell repertoires of several hundred subjects and linked those repertoires to cytomegalovirus serostatus. Along with the roughly 670-subject first cohort, a separate validation cohort of around 120 different subjects was used. The study combined high-throughput TCR immunosequencing, statistical association of individual TCRs with disease status, and machine learning to predict cytomegalovirus infection status. To study patterns of TCR occurrence, a later analysis re-analyzed previously published TCR beta repertoires from 666 donors and added high-resolution HLA genotyping. The later analysis used no new phenotypic data to find candidate immune exposures, relying instead on TCR beta sequences and their occurrence across donors. In an earlier analysis of 500 to 650 of the donors, high-throughput TCR beta sequencing was used to judge whether each TCR beta V gene segment behaved as functional or pseudogenic. Alongside the repertoire data, information on donor age, sex, ethnicity and CMV serostatus was compiled. Genome-wide SNP genotypes for about 65% of the 666 donors were used in a later genetic analysis, which treated that subset as a discovery cohort. All discovery cohort repertoires had been generated on a single sequencing platform. HLA typing included class I and class II loci at four-digit resolution. Typing coverage differed by locus: A, B, C, DRB1 and DQB1 were typed in roughly 620-640 donors, DQA1 in 522, DPA1 in 600 to 610, and DPB1 in 450 to 490. Because of strong linkage in the cohort, roughly five DR-DQ haplotypes were treated as single units for association and clustering. Among around 400 genotyped donors of the cohort, an average of around 240,000 unique TCR beta nucleotide sequences were sequenced per donor, roughly a sixth of them non-productive.

Remarks on this clone: What this receptor recognizes is not known. No base quality information exists; no much larger clone differs at one position.

CDR1 and CDR2 are read off the germline V gene as SGHTS and YDEGEE. Between the V and J ends, shortened by 2 bases and 4 bases respectively, the junction contains 7 bases. Including cysteine and phenylalanine, the CDR3 has 13 amino acids. Left in the record is the CDR3 DNA by itself, 39 bases read in frame from the first base. Library creation used the immunoSEQ multiplex PCR assay. For the multiplex PCR, a mixture combining 60 forward primers for TCR Vbeta segments and 13 reverse primers for TCR Jbeta segments was used. A multiplex PCR assay on genomic DNA amplified the CDR3 region of rearranged TCR beta genes. The amplified TCR beta libraries were sequenced on the Illumina HiSeq System as 87-base-pair reads. In the original analysis: In a later analysis, roughly 80 million unique TCR beta chains were counted across the 666 repertoires, and some 10 million of these chains were shared by at least two donors. Raw reads were error-corrected and collapsed into unique sequences by a nearest-neighbor algorithm in which closely related sequences were merged to remove PCR and sequencing errors. V, D and J gene segments were assigned by aligning CDR3 sequences to IMGT reference sequences. For a sequence to be retained, a match of at least six nucleotides to both a V gene segment and a J gene segment was required. A rearrangement was called productive if the CDR3 had no stop codons and remained in frame with V and J, and every other rearrangement was called non-productive. Following IMGT convention, CDR3 was defined as the stretch from the second conserved V-encoded cysteine up to the conserved J-encoded phenylalanine. Sequences without an unambiguous match to a single V gene segment were excluded from the earlier analysis of 500 to 700 of the donors. An earlier analysis of several hundred of the donors called V segments functional above 56.7% productive rearrangements and segregating when the between-donor standard deviation exceeded 5%. A statistical classification framework was built to diagnose cytomegalovirus status from the catalog of TCR beta chain sequences. A later analysis assigned V and J genes by comparing TCR nucleotide sequences with IMGT/GENE-DB human TR gene sequences. A later analysis assigned CDR3 sequences and most-parsimonious VDJ recombination scenarios with the TCRdist pipeline. In a later analysis, each TCR beta chain was defined by its CDR3 amino acid sequence together with its V-gene family, and reads lacking a unique V-gene family were excluded. In a later analysis, around 600 highly shared, low-generation-probability nucleotide sequences were removed to address suspected cross-contamination and a sequencing artifact. For each public chain, a later analysis derived a clonal expansion index from normalized ranks of inferred template counts within each repertoire. In a later analysis, generation probabilities were computed with a VDJ recombination model fitted to out-of-frame rearrangements, and the resulting probabilities were checked against IGoR. In a later analysis, TCR-TCR, TCR-HLA and TCR-CMV co-occurrence was scored with hypergeometric tests, and a repertoire-size bias correction was applied to TCR pairs. False discovery rates were estimated in a later analysis by permuting HLA or CMV assignments 20 times. In a later analysis, co-occurring TCRs were grouped with DBSCAN, and TCRdist sequence similarity was added when clustering was performed within HLA-allele-positive subsets. Repertoires with fewer than 30,000 or more than 120,000 public chains, plus five repertoires with anomalous nucleotide sharing, were excluded from co-occurrence clustering. The table was pulled from immuneACCESS by TCRdb, which kept in-frame rearrangements only. Such tables lose some clones; where checked, under half of the loss comes from unresolved V genes, and the rest has no known cause. V and J calls and clone size come straight from that table; D and trimming were deduced from the DNA. The sample includes tens of thousands of clones, with roughly 82% observed a single time. The leading ten clones occupy around an eighth of the sample.

Study-wide findings and limitations: An association between a missense DCLRE1C variant and V-gene and J-gene trimming of TCR beta chains was found in a later genetic analysis and replicated in an independent cohort. An earlier analysis of roughly 570 of the donors showed that most TCR beta V segments appeared in productive rearrangements either about 87% or about 30% of the time, which broadly matched IMGT annotations. Linkage disequilibrium might explain the correlated functional status among segregating V segments, but an unknown experimental factor could not be ruled out. Around 16 rarely observed V segments, including chromosome 9 orphons, were excluded from the earlier analysis of a few hundred of the donors because counts were too low. The presence/absence analyses assumed that sequencing depth was roughly uniform across donors, and that assumption may not be true. The study listed 150 to 200 TCR beta chains as associated with cytomegalovirus. According to a later analysis, parvovirus B19, influenza, CMV and Epstein-Barr virus appeared linked to several top co-occurrence clusters. The sequencing pipeline was judged likely to have produced a cluster of highly shared sequence variants as a technical artifact. In a later analysis, HLA-associated TCR beta chains were found to be more clonally expanded and to have lower generation probabilities than equally common non-associated chains. Some IMGT-functional V segments, including TRBV6-2 and TRBV6-3, could not be told apart with the 87-base-pair reads, so those segments were excluded. Only TCR beta chains were sequenced in this cohort, and the absence of alpha or paired-chain data limited detectable features. Because HLA typing was missing for some donors at each locus, association tests included only the typed subset. In both the original and validation cohorts, the classifier was reported to diagnose cytomegalovirus status with high specificity and sensitivity. The authors suggested that the approach could potentially be generalized to other disease states and immunological phenotypes. A later genetic analysis reported fewer N-insertions in productive TCRs among donors in an Asian-associated ancestry cluster than the approximately 670-donor mean. Most TCR sequences were observed very rarely across donors, whereas some public TCRs were present in many individuals. Three of the identified cytomegalovirus-associated TCR beta chains were confirmed in vitro to be specific for cytomegalovirus antigens. Strong co-occurrence of HLA alleles, especially DR and DQ, made assigning TCR associations to individual alleles difficult. A later analysis found that most CMV-associated TCR beta chains appeared HLA-restricted, with HLA associations seemingly driven largely by CMV exposure. A further reported finding was that TCR beta sequences accurately predicted the HLA-A and HLA-B alleles for most subjects in the first cohort. Specific HLA alleles were associated with 15,000 to 20,000 TCR beta sequences at a false discovery rate of 0.05 in a later analysis. Immune exposure information for the cohort was limited to CMV serostatus. A later analysis found that TCR association rates varied across HLA loci, with DRB1 alleles showing the most associated TCRs and HLA-C alleles the fewest.

The cohort consisted of 600 or so healthy bone marrow donors. All cohort members were sampled while nominally healthy, although unrecorded immune exposures were likely present. The donor was CMV seropositive and was included in the group of some 290 seropositive cohort members. A peripheral blood sample was collected from each donor, and TCR beta sequencing was performed on peripheral blood mononuclear cells. The Qiagen DNeasy Blood Extraction Kit was used to extract genomic DNA from the blood cell samples. The sequenced material came from PBMCs. The receptor was derived from a male donor in good health and CMV-seropositive. The chain is encoded by TRBV5-8 joined to TRBJ1-5; the D gene lacks a confident call. The CDR3 is CASSLGRNQPQHF. The DNA is TGTGCCAGCAGCTTAGGCAGGAATCAGCCCCAGCATTTT.